The 9 T cell receptor beta chains below were found in one sample sequenced in a study of blood T cell repertoires in COVID-19. TCRdb's copy holds only in-frame clones and misses some; the assay was immunoSEQ multiplex PCR. This table has approximately 70,000 clones, more than 75% appearing once. Sequenced material: peripheral blood. Every receptor here comes from a woman in her sixties or seventies with acute or convalescent COVID-19.

This sequence joins TRBV24-1 and TRBJ2-2; 8 bases line up with TRBD1. This CDR3 spans 16 amino acids. V lost 4 bases and J lost 3; bases outside the gene matches: 6. Germline V lookup: CDR1 KGHDR, CDR2 SFDVKD. CDR3 sequence: CATSDPGTGHTGELFF. The DNA of the CDR3 is TGTGCCACCAGTGACCCCGGGACAGGCCACACCGGGGAGCTGTTTTTT.

This clone was seen a few times. CDR3 sequence reads: CASSPSRDSISGANVLTF. The CDR3 nucleotides read TGTGCCAGCAGCCCGAGCCGGGACAGTATCTCTGGGGCCAACGTCCTGACTTTC. The chain is built from TRBV3-1 (or the pseudogene TRBV3-2) and TRBJ2-6, with 7 bases matching TRBD1. CDR1 and CDR2 from the germline V gene are LGHDT and YNNKEL (reference sequence). J was trimmed by 0 bases and V by 4 bases; bases with no gene match: 9. This CDR3 comprises 18 residues.

This chain joins TRBV19 and TRBJ2-2, with D maybe TRBD2 (6 bases). Trimming pared 6 bases from V and 6 bases from J, leaving 14 bases between. Germline V gives CDR1 LNHDA, CDR2 SQIVND (reference sequence). This CDR3 has 14 amino acids. The CDR3 bases are TGTGCCAGTAGGACTAGGACTGACGCCGGGGAGCTGTTTTTT. Translating gives CASRTRTDAGELFF.

The table lists this clone with a count of one. The chain carries TRBV27 and TRBJ1-6; 7 nucleotides align to TRBD1. CDR1 and CDR2 (germline): MNHEY, SMNVEV (reference sequence). The CDR3 has 18 amino acids. Losses at the gene ends were 3 bases for V and 0 bases for J; bases not matched to a gene: 8. CDR3 amino acids: CASSLLQGVSSYNSPLHF. The CDR3, as DNA: TGTGCCAGCAGTTTGTTGCAGGGGGTGTCCTCCTATAATTCACCCCTCCACTTT.

This rearrangement joins TRBV11-2 to TRBJ1-1; D is perhaps TRBD1 (5 bases). Germline assignment: CDR1 SGHAT and CDR2 FQNNGV. Trimming cost V 7 bases and J 3 bases, with 15 bases left between them. CDR3 size: 14 residues. Here the CDR3 DNA reads TGTGCCAGCACTCCCCCTGGGGGGTACACTGAAGCTTTCTTT. Its translation: CASTPPGGYTEAFF.

The chain links TRBV27 to TRBJ2-7; TRBD1 aligns across 7 bases. V was pared by 7 bases and J by 3 bases, with 9 bases of the junction left unmatched. CDR1 is MNHEY and CDR2 is SMNVEV in the germline V gene (reference sequence). The CDR3 runs 14 residues. CDR3 DNA: TGTGCCAGCACCTTCCCACGGGACAGCTACGAGCAGTACTTC. Amino acid sequence: CASTFPRDSYEQYF.

This chain links TRBV7-2 with TRBJ1-5, with D perhaps TRBD1 (5 bases). The V gene lost 6 bases and the J gene lost 6 bases, with 15 bases spanning the gap. Germline V gene data show CDR1 as SGHTA and CDR2 as FQGNSA. The CDR3 is 14 residues long. In DNA, the CDR3 is TGTGCCAGCAGTCTCTCGGGGGGGGGTCAGCCCCAGCATTTT. Protein sequence: CASSLSGGGQPQHF.

The rearrangement uses TRBV5-8 and TRBJ1-1; 8 nucleotides line up with TRBD1. The CDR3 spans 15 residues. V was clipped by 0 bases and J by 5 bases; unmatched bases: 6. Per the germline V gene, CDR1 is SGHTS and CDR2 is YDEGEE. In nucleotides, the CDR3 is TGTGCCAGCAGCTTGGCGGTCAGGGGGCGAACTGAAGCTTTCTTT. It yields the protein CASSLAVRGRTEAFF. Combining the CDR3 with reference TRBV5-8 and TRBJ1-1 gives the whole variable domain EAGVTQSPTHLIKTRGQQATLRCSPISGHTSVYWYQQALGLGLQFLLWYDEGEERNRGNFPPRFSGRQFPNYSSELNVNALELEDSALYLCASSLAVRGRTEAFFGQGTRLTVV.

V gene TRBV5-1 combines with J gene TRBJ2-5, with TRBD2 as a possible D gene (5 bases). CDR3 length: 11 residues. Germline CDR1 is SGHRS and CDR2 is YFSETQ. The V gene lost 6 bases and the J gene lost 5 bases, with 8 bases spanning the gap. The CDR3 DNA follows: TGCGCCAGCAAGATAGCGGAGACCCAGTACTTC. Amino acid sequence: CASKIAETQYF.